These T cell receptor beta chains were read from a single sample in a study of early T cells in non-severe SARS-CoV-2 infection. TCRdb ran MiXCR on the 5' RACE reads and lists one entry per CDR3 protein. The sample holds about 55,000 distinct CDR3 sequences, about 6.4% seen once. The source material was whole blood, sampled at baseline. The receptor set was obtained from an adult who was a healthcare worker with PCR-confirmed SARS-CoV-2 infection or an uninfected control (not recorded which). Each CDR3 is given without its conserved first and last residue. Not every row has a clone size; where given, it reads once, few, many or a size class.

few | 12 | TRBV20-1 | SASPTGVRGKLF
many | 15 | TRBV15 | ATSRPAIGVSNQPQH
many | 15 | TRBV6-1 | ASSELAGAPHFYEQY
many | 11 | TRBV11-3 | ASSLDSGYEQY
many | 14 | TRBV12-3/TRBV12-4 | ASSFLGGTSPQPQH
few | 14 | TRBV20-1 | SARALNGGAIDTQY
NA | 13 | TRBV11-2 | ASSPWGAQVYGYT
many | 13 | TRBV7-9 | ASSLIVGTGYGYT
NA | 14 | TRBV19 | ASSMFGTSDTGELF
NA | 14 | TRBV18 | ASSPMAGGLDTEAF
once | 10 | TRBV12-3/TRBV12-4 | ASSPLDSPLH
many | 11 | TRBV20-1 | SARDLVNTEAF
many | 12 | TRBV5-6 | ASVLGGLYTEAF
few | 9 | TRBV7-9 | ARGAGETQY
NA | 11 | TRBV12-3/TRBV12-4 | ASSRQRSYEQY
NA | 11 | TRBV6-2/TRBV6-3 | ASSWVRYYEQY
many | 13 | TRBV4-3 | ASSQEGRLAETQY
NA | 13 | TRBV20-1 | SARARAGETDTQY
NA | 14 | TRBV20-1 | SARGPGLAVWETQY
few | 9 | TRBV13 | ASSLGGQRT
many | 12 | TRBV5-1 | ASSLEGGPDTQY
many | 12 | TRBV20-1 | SAPFPTVQETQY
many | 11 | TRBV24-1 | ATSDDRHDTQY
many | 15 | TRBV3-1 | ASSQRISGADTDTQY
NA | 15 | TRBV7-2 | ASSLRTSGSGTDTQY
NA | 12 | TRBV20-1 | SARTGTVQETQY
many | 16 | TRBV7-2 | ASSLDFLSVTENTEAF
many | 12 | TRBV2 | ASKDRLSNQPQH
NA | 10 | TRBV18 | ASSTSPYEQY
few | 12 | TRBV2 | APTLAGVPGELF
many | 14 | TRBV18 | ASSPQGQGSNYGYT
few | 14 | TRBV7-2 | ASSRQGPLHTDTQY
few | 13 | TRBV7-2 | ASSLLVQEGSPLH
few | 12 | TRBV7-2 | ASSLRGQGYEQY
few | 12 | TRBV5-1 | ASSLFGELAEAF
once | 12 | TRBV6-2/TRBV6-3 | TSRAGQGSYEQY
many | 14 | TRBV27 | ASSANAGAAYYEQY